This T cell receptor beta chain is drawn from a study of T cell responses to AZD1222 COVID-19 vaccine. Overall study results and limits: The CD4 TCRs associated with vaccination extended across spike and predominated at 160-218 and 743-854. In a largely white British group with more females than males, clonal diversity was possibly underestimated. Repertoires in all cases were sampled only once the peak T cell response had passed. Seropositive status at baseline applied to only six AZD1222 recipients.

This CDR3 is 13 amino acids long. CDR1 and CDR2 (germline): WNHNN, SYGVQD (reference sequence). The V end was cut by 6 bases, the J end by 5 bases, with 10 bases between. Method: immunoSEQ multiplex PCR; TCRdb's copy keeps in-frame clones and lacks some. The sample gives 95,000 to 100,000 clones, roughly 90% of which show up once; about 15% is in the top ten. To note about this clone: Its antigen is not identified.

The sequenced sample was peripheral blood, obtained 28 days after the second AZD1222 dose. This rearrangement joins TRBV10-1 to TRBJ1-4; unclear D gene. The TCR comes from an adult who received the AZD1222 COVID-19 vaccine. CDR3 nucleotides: TGCGCCAGCAGGATAGACTCCAATGAAAAACTGTTTTTT. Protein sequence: CASRIDSNEKLFF.